A selection of T cell receptor beta chains follows, all from one sample in a study of T-cell memory formation after mild COVID-19. From the 5' RACE reads, TCRdb called clonotypes with MiXCR, one entry per CDR3 protein. The repertoire includes some 31,000 distinct CDR3 sequences, 9.5% to 15% of them detected once, and roughly 15% sits in the top ten. The sample comprised PBMCs or a T cell subset sorted from them (not recorded which). All receptors derive from an adult woman who had mild COVID-19 (a few samples of this study predate the infection). Cell type and time point are not known. Each CDR3 is given with its conserved first and last residue. D genes are given only for firm matches. A row's size may be missing; if present it is once, few, many or a size class.

D	V	J	size	CDR3	DNA
TRBD2	TRBV6-6	TRBJ2-1	many	CASSPLSGSYNEQFF	TGTGCCAGCAGTCCTCTTAGCGGGAGCTACAATGAGCAGTTCTTC
-	TRBV6-4	TRBJ2-1	many	CASSDSGGTAGLLF	TGTGCCAGCAGTGACTCCGGGGGCACGGCAGGTTTACTCTTC
TRBD1	TRBV5-1	TRBJ2-5	once	CASSPVDREVETQYF	TGCGCCAGCAGCCCCGTCGACAGGGAAGTCGAGACCCAGTACTTC
-	TRBV7-3	TRBJ2-1	many	CASSPGRLGGNEQFF	TGTGCCAGCAGCCCGGGGAGGCTAGGTGGGAATGAGCAGTTCTTC
TRBD2	TRBV28	TRBJ2-7	many	CASSLYPRTSGCYF	TGTGCCAGCAGTTTATACCCCCGGACTAGCGGGTGCTACTTC
TRBD2	TRBV2	TRBJ2-5	many	CASSYTLAGETQYF	TGTGCCAGCAGTTACACGCTAGCGGGGGAGACCCAGTACTTC
TRBD1	TRBV29-1	TRBJ2-5	-	CSVSRGLETQYF	TGCAGCGTTTCCAGGGGGTTGGAGACCCAGTACTTC
TRBD2	TRBV20-1	TRBJ2-5	many	CSARDAKANWGGRTQYF	TGCAGTGCTAGAGACGCCAAGGCAAATTGGGGAGGGAGAACCCAGTACTTC
TRBD2	TRBV4-3	TRBJ2-3	-	CASSQVGGLVDTQYF	TGCGCCAGCAGCCAAGTGGGGGGACTAGTGGATACGCAGTATTTT
TRBD2	TRBV4-3	TRBJ2-1	many	CASSPRLAGPYNEQFF	TGCGCCAGCAGCCCCCGGTTAGCGGGGCCTTACAATGAGCAGTTCTTC
-	TRBV20-1	TRBJ2-1	many	CSARDGSSSSNEQFF	TGCAGTGCTAGAGATGGTTCATCTAGCAGCAATGAGCAGTTCTTC
TRBD1	TRBV27	TRBJ2-3	many	CASSHPPGQGADTQYF	TGTGCCAGCAGTCACCCTCCGGGACAGGGGGCAGATACGCAGTATTTT
-	TRBV4-2	TRBJ2-5	many	CASSHLWDRKETQYF	TGTGCCAGCAGCCACCTATGGGACCGGAAAGAGACCCAGTACTTC
TRBD2	TRBV3-1	TRBJ2-5	many	CASSQPRVSGRRETQYF	TGTGCCAGCAGCCAACCGAGGGTGAGCGGGAGACGAGAGACCCAGTACTTC
-	TRBV24-1	TRBJ2-3	many	CATSPGSTDTQYF	TGTGCCACCAGTCCCGGGAGCACAGATACGCAGTATTTT
-	TRBV6-2/TRBV6-3	TRBJ1-5	many	CASSRGNYQPQHF	TGTGCCAGCAGCAGGGGCAATTATCAGCCCCAGCATTTT
-	TRBV19	TRBJ2-2	many	CASWVGGIANTGELFF	TGTGCCAGTTGGGTAGGTGGGATTGCGAACACCGGGGAGCTGTTTTTT
TRBD2	TRBV4-2	TRBJ2-3	many	CASSQEGASGGDTQYF	TGTGCCAGCAGCCAAGAAGGAGCTAGCGGGGGAGATACGCAGTATTTT
-	TRBV6-5	TRBJ2-3	many	CASSQTGFPRVDTQYF	TGTGCCAGCAGTCAAACAGGCTTTCCTCGGGTAGATACGCAGTATTTT
-	TRBV20-1	TRBJ1-5	many	CSARDPLGNQPQHF	TGCAGTGCTAGAGATCCACTGGGCAATCAGCCCCAGCATTTT
-	TRBV12-3/TRBV12-4	TRBJ1-2	many	CASSPLTVPGGYTF	TGTGCCAGCAGTCCCCTGACAGTTCCGGGAGGCTACACCTTC
-	TRBV7-9	TRBJ2-7	many	CASSPGTSYYEQYF	TGTGCCAGCAGCCCAGGGACTTCTTACTACGAGCAGTACTTC
-	TRBV5-5	TRBJ1-1	medium-sized	CASSRPGRELDTEAFF	TGTGCCAGCAGCCGGCCCGGCAGGGAGTTGGACACTGAAGCTTTCTTT
-	TRBV5-1	TRBJ1-2	many	CASTLGTNYGYTF	TGCGCCAGCACCCTCGGGACAAACTATGGCTACACCTTC
-	TRBV12-3/TRBV12-4	TRBJ1-6	many	CASSSYGDNSPLHF	TGTGCCAGCAGTTCCTACGGAGATAATTCACCCCTCCACTTT
-	TRBV29-1	TRBJ1-2	once	CSVETPPLGGGYTF	TGCAGCGTTGAAACCCCACCGCTGGGAGGCGGCTACACCTTC
-	TRBV5-5	TRBJ2-3	many	CASSLVNLVGTDTQYF	TGTGCCAGCAGCTTGGTCAATCTGGTGGGCACAGATACGCAGTATTTT
TRBD2	TRBV20-1	TRBJ2-1	many	CSAPRLAGDNEQFF	TGCAGTGCCCCAAGACTAGCGGGGGACAATGAGCAGTTCTTC